Detailed here is one TCR beta chain. These data belong to a study of T cells after somatic rescue of genetic block. The repertoire was sequenced with immunoSEQ multiplex PCR; TCRdb's copy has only in-frame clones and lacks some. Among tens of thousands of clones listed, approximately 90% were seen once. The CDR3 extends over 16 amino acids. After removal of 0 bases from V and 0 bases from J, the junction contained 2 bases not matched to a gene. Germline V gives CDR1 SGHRS, CDR2 YFSETQ. The specimen was peripheral blood mononuclear cells (PBMCs). This clonotype was obtained from a woman aged 18-29 years. The genes are TRBV5-1 and TRBJ2-4; TRBD2 matches 8 bases. In DNA, the CDR3 is TGCGCCAGCAGCTTGGCCGGGGGGGAAGCCAAAAACATTCAGTACTTC. Protein: CASSLAGGEAKNIQYF.